One sample yielded the 7 T cell receptor beta chains listed below, sequenced in a study of blood T cells in healthy people across ages. Sample-barcoded 5' priming and a J-beta primer mix drove a second PCR of 7 to 11 cycles. One entry per CDR3 protein results from TCRdb running MiXCR on the 5' RACE reads. In the table there are over a million distinct CDR3 sequences, 40% to 55% of which are singletons. The sequenced material came from blood. All receptors come from a woman between 55 and 75 years old in good health.

This chain joins TRBV20-1 and TRBJ2-5; D ambiguous. The CDR3 runs 13 residues. V dropped 4 bases and J dropped 3 bases, with 12 bases sitting between them. The germline V gene encodes CDR1 DFQATT and CDR2 SNEGSKA (reference sequence). This chain's CDR3 is CSATADSEETQYF. In DNA form, the CDR3 reads TGCAGTGCTACCGCTGACTCGGAAGAGACCCAGTACTTC.

V is TRBV6-5 and J is TRBJ1-2; D remains ambiguous. CDR3 length: 12 residues. Per the germline V gene, CDR1 is MNHEY and CDR2 is SVGAGI. Trimming left V 6 bases short and J 5 bases short, with 10 bases between. The CDR3 reads CASRTSSYGYTF. For the CDR3, the DNA is TGTGCCAGCAGGACTAGTTCTTATGGCTACACCTTC.

The chain carries TRBV27 and TRBJ1-1; D is unresolved. The CDR3 covers 15 residues. From germline, CDR1 is MNHEY and CDR2 SMNVEV (reference sequence). V was shortened by 3 bases and J by 0 bases, with 11 bases between the two germline ends. The CDR3 region is CASSFSRNLNTEAFF. DNA of the CDR3: TGTGCCAGCAGTTTTTCACGGAACCTGAACACTGAAGCTTTCTTT.

The table lists this clonotype with a few counts. The junction departs from germline at one end; a sequencing error may be responsible. The chain employs TRBV4-1 and TRBJ2-1, with D possibly called TRBD1 or TRBD2 (5 bases each). Germline values: CDR1 MGHRA, CDR2 YSYEKL. CDR3 length: 15 residues. The CDR3 region is CASSQDPSSGLEQFF. The CDR3 region has the DNA TGTGCCAGCAGCCAAGATCCTTCTTCGGGGCTCGAGCAGTTCTTC.

This clonotype was observed a few times. Here the CDR3 DNA reads TGTGCCAGCAGCGGCTGGCCAGATACGCAGTATTTT. Residues: CASSGWPDTQYF. The J gene is TRBJ2-3, the V gene TRBV9; D gene unclear. The germline gives CDR1 SGDLS, CDR2 YYNGEE. The CDR3 spans 12 residues. The V end was cut by 3 bases, the J end by 4 bases, with 6 bases between.

The chain recombines TRBV10-3 with TRBJ2-1; 8 positions agree with TRBD1. J gave up 9 bases and V 3 bases, and 4 bases lay outside the gene matches. The CDR3 spans 13 residues. CDR1 ENHRY and CDR2 SYGVKD come from the germline V gene. The CDR3 loop is CAISDWTGLEQFF. The CDR3 nucleotides are TGTGCCATCAGTGATTGGACAGGGCTTGAGCAGTTCTTC.

The J gene is TRBJ1-6, the V gene TRBV20-1; D gene ambiguous. The CDR3 consists of 17 residues. The germline gives CDR1 DFQATT, CDR2 SNEGSKA (reference sequence). V lost 8 bases to trimming and J lost 0 bases, with 20 bases between them. The CDR3 nucleotides read TGCAGTATCAGGAGCTACGGTTCGAGCTCCTATAATTCACCCCTCCACTTT. It encodes CSIRSYGSSSYNSPLHF.